This T cell receptor beta chain was found in a study of control samples from healthy donors and cancer patients (TCRdb year 2020). Via the germline V gene (reference sequence), CDR1 is LNHNV and CDR2 YYDKDF. The germline V end is reduced by 5 bases and the J end by 0 bases; junction bases left unmatched: 7. The CDR3 goes from the cysteine to the phenylalanine over 15 residues. Just the 45-base CDR3 DNA is kept, in frame starting at base 1. About this clone: Its cognate antigen has yet to be identified. Base qualities are missing; no much larger clone stands one base away.

Library generation was performed with the immunoSEQ multiplex PCR assay. Drawn from immuneACCESS, this table holds only the in-frame rearrangements with V and J called that TCRdb kept. Clones are partly lost; checked studies trace under half to an unresolved V gene and leave the rest unexplained. This sample comprises 150,000 to 200,000 clones, around 87% of them detected only once. Just over 1.4% of the sample rests with the top ten. The rearrangement joined TRBV15 to TRBJ2-7, and TRBD2 aligns with 7 junction nucleotides. The TCR was taken from a woman aged 45 to 65 in good health. Source material: blood. The nucleotide sequence reads TGTGCCACCAGCGGAGGGAGGGGACCCTCCTACGAGCAGTACTTC. It specifies CATSGGRGPSYEQYF.